This note documents a single T cell receptor beta chain sequence. Its target is unknown. This sample is drawn from a study of Ad26.COV2.S vaccination and SARS-CoV-2 variants. Across the whole study: Into the muscle, Ad26.COV2.S was dosed once or twice, 56 days apart. Study outcomes and limitations: TCR breadth and depth estimates may have understated total T cell responses.

Germline CDR1 reads SGHVS; CDR2 reads FQNEAQ. This CDR3 has 16 amino acids. Trimming at V came to 3 bases and at J to 5 bases, leaving 7 bases not matched to a gene. Indicated treatment: over 15 received Ad26.COV2.S at low or high dose, single or two shots; a few received placebo; per-sample allocation not given. On day 63 after the first injection, vaccine and placebo recipients gave samples. An adult of 18-55 years in Boston served as donor. The data were produced by immunoSEQ multiplex PCR, yet TCRdb's version contains in-frame clones alone and is incomplete. This table holds some 400,000 clones, about 89% found once.

This TCR was sampled from a person between 18 and 65 years old who received the Ad26.COV2.S COVID-19 vaccine or a placebo. V gene TRBV7-8 combines with J gene TRBJ2-2; TRBD1 agrees at 9 bases. Here the sequenced sample was peripheral blood, taken in a trial of Ad26.COV2.S vaccine versus placebo. CDR3 amino acids: CASSFHRGRETGELFF. CDR3 sequence (DNA): TGTGCCAGCAGCTTTCACAGGGGGCGCGAAACCGGGGAGCTGTTTTTT.